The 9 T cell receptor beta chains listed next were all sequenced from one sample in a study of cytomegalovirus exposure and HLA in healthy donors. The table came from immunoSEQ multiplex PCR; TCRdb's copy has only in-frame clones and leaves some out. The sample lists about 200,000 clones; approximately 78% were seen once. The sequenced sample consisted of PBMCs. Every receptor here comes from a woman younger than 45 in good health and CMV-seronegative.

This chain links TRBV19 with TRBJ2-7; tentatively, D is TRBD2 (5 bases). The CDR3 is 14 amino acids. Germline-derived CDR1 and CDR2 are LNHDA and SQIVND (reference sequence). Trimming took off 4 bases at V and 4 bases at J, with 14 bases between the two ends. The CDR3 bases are TGTGCCAGTAGTAGTTGGGGTAGCGCGTACGAGCAGTACTTC. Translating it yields CASSSWGSAYEQYF.

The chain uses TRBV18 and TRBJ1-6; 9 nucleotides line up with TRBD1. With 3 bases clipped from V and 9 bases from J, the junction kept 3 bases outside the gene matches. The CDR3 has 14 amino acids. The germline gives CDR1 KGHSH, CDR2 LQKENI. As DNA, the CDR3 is TGTGCCAGCTCACCCACAGGGGGCGTTTCACCCCTCCACTTT. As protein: CASSPTGGVSPLHF.

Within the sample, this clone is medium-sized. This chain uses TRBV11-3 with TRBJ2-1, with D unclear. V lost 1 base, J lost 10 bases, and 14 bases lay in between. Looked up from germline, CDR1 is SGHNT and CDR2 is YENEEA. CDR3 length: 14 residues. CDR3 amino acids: CASSLVPSGPEQFF. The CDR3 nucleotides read TGTGCCAGCAGCTTAGTACCCTCAGGCCCCGAGCAGTTCTTC.

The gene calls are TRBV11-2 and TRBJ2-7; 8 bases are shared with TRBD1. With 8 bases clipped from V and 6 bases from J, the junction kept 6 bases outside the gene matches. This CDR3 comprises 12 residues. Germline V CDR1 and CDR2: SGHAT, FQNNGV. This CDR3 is CASGTGASEQYF. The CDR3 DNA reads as TGTGCCAGCGGGACAGGCGCCTCCGAGCAGTACTTC. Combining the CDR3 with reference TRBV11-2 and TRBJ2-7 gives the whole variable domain EAGVAQSPRYKIIEKRQSVAFWCNPISGHATLYWYQQILGQGPKLLIQFQNNGVVDDSQLPKDRFSAERLKGVDSTLKIQPAKLEDSAVYLCASGTGASEQYFGPGTRLTVT.

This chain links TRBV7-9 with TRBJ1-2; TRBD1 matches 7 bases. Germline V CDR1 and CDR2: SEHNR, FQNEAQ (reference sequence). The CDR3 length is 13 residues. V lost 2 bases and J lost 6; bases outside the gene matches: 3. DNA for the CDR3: TGTGCCAGCAGCTTATCCAGGGGGGATGGCTACACCTTC. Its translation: CASSLSRGDGYTF.

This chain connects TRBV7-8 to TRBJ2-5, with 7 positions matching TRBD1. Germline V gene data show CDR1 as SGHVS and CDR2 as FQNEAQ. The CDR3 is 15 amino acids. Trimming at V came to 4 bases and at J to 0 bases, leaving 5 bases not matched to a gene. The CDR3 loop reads CASSSIGTDQETQYF. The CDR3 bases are TGTGCCAGCAGCTCTATCGGGACAGACCAAGAGACCCAGTACTTC.

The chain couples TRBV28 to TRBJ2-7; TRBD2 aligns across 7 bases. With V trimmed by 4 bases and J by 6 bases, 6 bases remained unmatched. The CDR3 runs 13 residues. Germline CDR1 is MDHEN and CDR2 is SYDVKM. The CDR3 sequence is CASSSGGRAEQYF. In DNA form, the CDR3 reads TGTGCCAGCAGTTCGGGGGGAAGGGCCGAGCAGTACTTC.

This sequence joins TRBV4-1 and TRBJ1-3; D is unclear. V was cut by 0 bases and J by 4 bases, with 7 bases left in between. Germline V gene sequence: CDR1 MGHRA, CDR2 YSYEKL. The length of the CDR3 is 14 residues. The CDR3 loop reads CASSQDSYGNTIYF. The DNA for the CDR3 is TGCGCCAGCAGCCAAGACAGTTACGGAAACACCATATATTTT.

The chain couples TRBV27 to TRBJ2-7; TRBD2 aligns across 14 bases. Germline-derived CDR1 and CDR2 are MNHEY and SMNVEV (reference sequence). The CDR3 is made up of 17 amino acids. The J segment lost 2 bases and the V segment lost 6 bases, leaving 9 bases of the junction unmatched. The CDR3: CASSSGLAGVITYEQYF. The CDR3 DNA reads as TGTGCCAGCAGCTCGGGACTAGCGGGAGTTATAACCTACGAGCAGTACTTC.